The present T cell receptor beta chain was sequenced within a study of neurological immune-mediated disorders. General observations from the study: Patients with HTLV-1-associated myelopathy showed the most TCR clonal expansion. Those with multiple sclerosis showed the least, falling below healthy controls.

The cDNA was synthesized by 5'RACE incorporating 10-nucleotide random UMIs. TCRdb called the 5' RACE reads again in MiXCR, with one record for every CDR3 protein. The sample includes 85,000 to 110,000 distinct CDR3 sequences, 10% to 11% of them seen just once. V shed 4 bases, J shed 4 bases, and the junction held 6 bases outside the gene matches. The CDR3 consists of 15 residues. Germline V gives CDR1 SSHAT, CDR2 FNYEAQ (reference sequence). This clonotype was seen many times. Its antigen is as yet unknown. Time point specified: longitudinal time-point 3. The unsorted libraries originated from 2 million PBMCs kept at -80 C.

V gene TRBV7-7 combines with J gene TRBJ2-3; 9 positions agree with TRBD1. Sequenced: PBMCs. This clonotype was obtained from a female donor with HTLV-1-associated myelopathy (HAM/TSP). The CDR3 DNA reads TGTGCCAGCAGCTCAGGAGGGACAGGGTCAGATACGCAGTATTTT. It yields the protein CASSSGGTGSDTQYF. Variable domain in full (rest from reference TRBV7-7 and TRBJ2-3): GAGVSQSPRYKVTKRGQDVTLRCDPISSHATLYWYQQALGQGPEFLTYFNYEAQPDKSGLPSDRFSAERPEGSISTLTIQRTEQRDSAMYRCASSSGGTGSDTQYFGPGTRLTVL.